The 17 T cell receptor beta chains below were found in one sample sequenced in a study of glioma-infiltrating T cells. The iRepertoire nested amplicon-rescue multiplex PCR amplified TCR alpha and beta CDR3s from RNA. TCRdb fed the multiplex PCR reads into MiXCR, producing one record per CDR3 protein. This table holds 100,000 to 150,000 distinct CDR3 sequences, about 25% found once. Material: glioma tissue, nonneoplastic brain tissue, or PBMCs (not recorded which). The source is a human donor with low-grade glioma or glioblastoma, undergoing nonglioma brain surgery, or in good health (not recorded which).

This clonotype was seen ten or more times. The genes are TRBV28 and TRBJ2-3; 7 bases are shared with TRBD1. Germline CDR1 reads MDHEN; CDR2 reads SYDVKM. V lost 3 bases, J lost 4 bases, and 7 bases stayed unmatched. The CDR3 consists of 15 residues. The CDR3: CASSLAGTASDTQYF. The CDR3 DNA reads as TGTGCCAGCAGTTTGGCTGGGACAGCCTCAGATACGCAGTATTTT.

This clonotype was observed at least ten times. The chain has TRBV4-1 and TRBJ1-1; 8 bases line up with TRBD1. The CDR3 is 14 amino acids. Trimming cost V 3 bases and J 4 bases; bases outside gene matches: 4. The germline V gene has CDR1 MGHRA and CDR2 YSYEKL. The CDR3 bases are TGCGCCAGCAGCCACTTCACAGGGGGCACTGAAGCTTTCTTT. This codes for CASSHFTGGTEAFF.

The J gene is TRBJ1-2, the V gene TRBV5-1; 7 bases line up with TRBD1. The CDR3 has 14 residues. Germline loops: CDR1 SGHRS, CDR2 YFSETQ. Trimming at V came to 2 bases and at J to 3 bases, leaving 4 bases not matched to a gene. CDR3 sequence: CASSLGGTDYGYTF. For the CDR3, the DNA is TGCGCCAGCAGCTTAGGGGGCACAGACTATGGCTACACCTTC.

The CDR3 sequence: CASSQRTGPDVGYTF. The CDR3 nucleotides are TGTGCCAGCAGCCAAAGGACAGGCCCAGACGTCGGCTACACCTTC. The rearrangement joins TRBV14 to TRBJ1-2; TRBD1 matches at 7 bases. V lost 2 bases, J lost 8 bases, and 11 bases stayed unmatched. This CDR3 has 15 residues. Germline assignment: CDR1 SGHDN and CDR2 FVKESK.

This clonotype was recorded many times. V and J are TRBV7-4 and TRBJ2-5, with 12 positions matching TRBD2. The CDR3 has 15 amino acids. Per the germline V gene, CDR1 is SGHVT and CDR2 is SQSDAQ. The trim removed 11 bases at V and 2 bases at J, leaving 9 bases unmatched. DNA for the CDR3: TGTGCCGACTCACTAGCGGGGGGCGGACAAGAGACCCAGTACTTC. It encodes CADSLAGGGQETQYF.

This clonotype was observed at least ten times. This chain uses TRBV6-1 with TRBJ1-2, with a weak D call TRBD1 (5 bases). V gave up 5 bases and J gave up 8 bases, with 18 bases separating them. The germline V gene has CDR1 MNHNS and CDR2 SASEGT. This CDR3 is built from 14 residues. This CDR3 reads CASSSSGTQDGYTF. The CDR3 nucleotides read TGTGCCAGCAGTTCCTCCGGGACCCAGGACGGCTACACCTTC.

At least ten counts were recorded for this clonotype. This chain uses TRBV25-1 with TRBJ1-6; D remains ambiguous. Trimming took off 7 bases at V and 6 bases at J, with 13 bases between the two ends. The CDR3 has 14 amino acids. The germline gives CDR1 MGHDK, CDR2 SYGVNS. CDR3 DNA sequence: TGTGCCAGCACAGCCTTCCAATCTAATTCACCCCTCCACTTT. Translation gives CASTAFQSNSPLHF.

As for this clonotype: This may arise from a read error, as a much more abundant clone is one base away. The V and J genes are TRBV6-1 and TRBJ1-1, with D maybe TRBD1 (5 bases). Germline lookup yields CDR1 MNHNS and CDR2 SASEGT. This CDR3 has 14 amino acids. The CDR3 nucleotides are TGTGCCAGCAGTCCTGGGGTGGGGCACACTGAAGATTTCTTT. It yields the protein CASSPGVGHTEDFF.

This clonotype was detected a few times. The V gene is TRBV18, the J gene TRBJ1-6, with 7 bases fitting TRBD1. CDR3 length: 14 residues. Per the germline V gene, CDR1 is KGHSH and CDR2 is LQKENI. Trimming removed 6 bases from V and 4 bases from J; junction bases left unmatched: 3. In DNA, the CDR3 is TGTGCCAGCTCGCGGGACAGATATAATTCACCCCTCCACTTT. Amino acid sequence: CASSRDRYNSPLHF. The variable domain in full, completed from reference TRBV18 and TRBJ1-6, reads NAGVMQNPRHLVRRRGQEARLRCSPMKGHSHVYWYRQLPEEGLKFMVYLQKENIIDESGMPKERFSAEFPKEGPSILRIQQVVRGDSAAYFCASSRDRYNSPLHFGNGTRLTVT.

This clonotype was seen at least ten times. V and J are TRBV27 and TRBJ1-1, with D possibly being TRBD1 (5 bases). The V gene's germline CDR1 is MNHEY and CDR2 SMNVEV (reference sequence). The CDR3 has 14 residues. V was shortened by 4 bases and J by 0 bases, with 9 bases between the two germline ends. The CDR3 is CASSSGRMNTEAFF. The DNA for the CDR3 is TGTGCCAGCAGTTCGGGACGGATGAACACTGAAGCTTTCTTT.

The CDR3 nucleotides are TGTGCCAGCAGCGAACAGGGGTTGGATTCACCCCTCCACTTT. Translating gives CASSEQGLDSPLHF. The chain recombines TRBV2 with TRBJ1-6; 7 bases are shared with TRBD1. Germline CDR1 is SNHLY and CDR2 is FYNNEI. V trimming: 6 bases; J trimming: 8 bases; junction bases outside the gene matches: 7. There are 14 residues in the CDR3.

This clonotype was detected ten times or more. This chain uses TRBV20-1 with TRBJ1-5, with D possibly being TRBD1 (6 bases). V was pared by 0 bases and J by 1 base, with 13 bases between. The germline CDR1 and CDR2 sequences are DFQATT and SNEGSKA (reference sequence). This CDR3 has 16 amino acids. The CDR3 loop reads CSARDPGGGSNQPQHF. As DNA, the CDR3 is TGCAGTGCTAGAGACCCCGGAGGGGGGAGCAATCAGCCCCAGCATTTT.

V is TRBV7-2 and J is TRBJ1-5; 8 bases are shared with TRBD1. Germline CDR1 is SGHTA and CDR2 is FQGNSA. CDR3 size: 16 residues. The junction had 10 bases not matched to a gene; V was cut back by 1 base and J by 8 bases. The CDR3 is CASSLGTGQGSKPQHF. The CDR3 DNA sequence: TGTGCCAGCAGCTTAGGGACAGGGCAGGGGTCCAAGCCCCAGCATTTT.

This clonotype was counted between two and nine times. The CDR3 is CASSYGVAGLRTDTQYF. The CDR3 DNA reads as TGTGCCAGCAGTTATGGGGTAGCGGGATTAAGGACAGATACGCAGTATTTT. The rearrangement links TRBV6-1 to TRBJ2-3, with TRBD2 identical over 8 bases. V lost 5 bases to trimming and J lost 3 bases; unmatched junction nucleotides: 13. The V gene's germline CDR1 is MNHNS and CDR2 SASEGT. The CDR3 has 17 amino acids.

This chain connects TRBV13 to TRBJ1-6; D call uncertain. CDR1 PRHDT and CDR2 FYEKMQ come from the germline V gene (reference sequence). The germline V and J ends were trimmed by 6 bases and 11 bases, with 20 bases remaining between them. The CDR3 is 15 residues long. CDR3 sequence (DNA): TGTGCCAGCAGTCGCGGGAGTCCATCGAATCCACCCCTCCACTTT. Amino acids: CASSRGSPSNPPLHF.

The chain uses TRBV24-1 and TRBJ2-1; D is possibly TRBD1 (6 bases). Germline CDR1 is KGHDR and CDR2 is SFDVKD. V was clipped by 5 bases and J by 0 bases, with 13 bases between them. This CDR3 comprises 16 residues. The CDR3 sequence: CATSGLDSRSYNEQFF. CDR3 in DNA: TGTGCCACCAGTGGCCTGGACAGCCGCTCCTACAATGAGCAGTTCTTC.

The gene calls are TRBV12-3 or TRBV12-4 and TRBJ2-3; TRBD1 aligns across 8 bases. The junction had 2 bases not matched to a gene; V was cut back by 5 bases and J by 4 bases. This CDR3 is 13 amino acids long. CDR3 coding DNA: TGTGCCAGCAGTCCGACAGGGGCAGATACGCAGTATTTT. Translation: CASSPTGADTQYF.